The 26 T cell receptor beta chains below all came from one sample that was sequenced in a study of control samples from healthy donors and cancer patients. Here immunoSEQ multiplex PCR was the method, and the copy in TCRdb shows in-frame clones only, minus some. Of 100,000 to 150,000 clones in the sample, just under 95% were seen once. Sequences were obtained from blood. All receptors come from a man younger than 30 in good health.

This chain links TRBV3-1 (or the pseudogene TRBV3-2) with TRBJ2-5, with 11 bases identical to TRBD2. V lost 3 bases to trimming and J lost 4 bases; unmatched junction nucleotides: 1. Germline assignment: CDR1 LGHDT and CDR2 YNNKEL (reference sequence). The length of the CDR3 is 14 residues. This chain's CDR3 is CASSHLAGGETQYF. In DNA form, the CDR3 reads TGTGCCAGCAGCCACCTAGCGGGGGGAGAGACCCAGTACTTC.

This clone was detected once. The chain joins TRBV6-4 to TRBJ1-3; D unresolved. Germline CDR1 MRHNA, CDR2 SNTAGT. The CDR3 covers 18 residues. Trimming took 6 bases from V and 0 from J, leaving 21 bases between them. CDR3 protein: CASSPPPPGRHSGNTIYF. CDR3 coding DNA: TGTGCCAGCAGCCCCCCCCCTCCCGGCAGGCACTCTGGAAACACCATATATTTT.

The V gene is TRBV5-1, the J gene TRBJ1-1, with D perhaps matching TRBD1 (5 bases). V was trimmed by 8 bases and J by 0 bases, leaving 11 bases between them. Germline loops: CDR1 SGHRS, CDR2 YFSETQ. This CDR3 is built from 13 residues. CDR3 sequence (DNA): TGCGCCAGTAGACAGACCATGAACACTGAAGCTTTCTTT. It specifies CASRQTMNTEAFF.

The J gene is TRBJ1-2, the V gene TRBV18; D is ambiguous. This CDR3 contains 13 residues. Germline lookup yields CDR1 KGHSH and CDR2 LQKENI. V lost 2 bases, J lost 8 bases, and 12 bases lay in between. CDR3 amino acids: CASSPIPPGGYTF. DNA of the CDR3: TGTGCCAGCTCACCAATACCCCCCGGGGGCTACACCTTC.

The V call is TRBV5-1, the J call TRBJ2-1; D remains unclear. Trimming removed 5 bases from V and 6 bases from J, with 15 bases in between. The CDR3 runs 14 residues. In germline, CDR1 is SGHRS, CDR2 YFSETQ. CDR3 sequence reads: CASRGQREANEQFF. The CDR3 nucleotides read TGCGCCAGCAGAGGGCAGCGCGAGGCCAATGAGCAGTTCTTC.

The genes are TRBV5-1 and TRBJ1-1; D remains ambiguous. There are 15 residues in the CDR3. CDR1 is SGHRS and CDR2 is YFSETQ in the germline V gene. V was shortened by 1 base and J by 6 bases, with 16 bases between the two germline ends. CDR3 in DNA: TGCGCCAGCAGCTTGTCTTCGAGGGTTGAAGCTGAAGCTTTCTTT. Translated: CASSLSSRVEAEAFF.

The chain joins TRBV10-3 to TRBJ2-3, with TRBD2 identical over 14 bases. Trimming took 4 bases from V and 0 from J; bases not matched to a gene: 9. From germline, CDR1 is ENHRY and CDR2 SYGVKD. The CDR3 spans 19 residues. CDR3 amino acids: CAISGPTSGGGSSTDTQYF. The CDR3 nucleotides are TGTGCCATCAGTGGTCCGACTAGCGGGGGGGGGTCTAGCACAGATACGCAGTATTTT.

This chain joins TRBV5-6 and TRBJ1-1; no firm D call. V was pared by 0 bases and J by 4 bases, with 13 bases between. Germline CDR1 is SGHDT and CDR2 is YYEEEE. The CDR3 totals 15 residues. This chain's CDR3 is CASSLAAWAGTEAFF. CDR3 nucleotides: TGTGCCAGCAGCTTGGCCGCGTGGGCTGGCACTGAAGCTTTCTTT.

V gene TRBV4-2 combines with J gene TRBJ1-2; D is unclear. Per germline, CDR1 LGHNA and CDR2 YNFKEQ. The CDR3 totals 14 residues. Trimming cost V 4 bases and J 4 bases, with 13 bases left between them. CDR3 loop: CASSPGSSTYGYTF. The CDR3 coding sequence is TGTGCCAGCAGCCCGGGTAGTTCCACCTATGGCTACACCTTC.

This chain connects TRBV6-5 to TRBJ1-5, with 8 bases lining up with TRBD1. CDR3 length equals 14 residues. Losses at the gene ends were 6 bases for V and 5 bases for J; bases not matched to a gene: 6. Germline lookup yields CDR1 MNHEY and CDR2 SVGAGI. CDR3 sequence: CASSLQGGDQPQHF. CDR3 nucleotides: TGTGCCAGCAGCTTACAGGGGGGGGATCAGCCCCAGCATTTT.

This clone was detected once. CDR3 bases: TGTGCCAGCAATCCAGAAATGAACACTGAAGCTTTCTTT. It translates to CASNPEMNTEAFF. The gene calls are TRBV2 and TRBJ1-1; D gene uncertain. V shed 7 bases and J shed 0 bases, with 9 bases lying between them. This CDR3 has 13 residues. Germline values: CDR1 SNHLY, CDR2 FYNNEI.

The V call is TRBV21-1, the J call TRBJ1-6; the table's D call TRBD1 went unverified against the DNA. TRBV21-1 is deemed a pseudogene. This CDR3 is built from 17 residues. The CDR3 region is CASSAMWTGGFDSPLHF. The CDR3 DNA reads as TGTGCCAGCAGCGCTATGTGGACAGGGGGCTTTGATTCACCCCTCCACTTT.

V usage is TRBV7-6 and J usage is TRBJ2-1; the D gene is possibly TRBD1 (5 bases). This CDR3 region has 17 residues. The germline V gene has CDR1 SGHVS and CDR2 FNYEAQ. Trimming stripped 0 bases from V and 8 bases from J, with 20 bases between. As DNA, the CDR3 is TGTGCCAGCAGCTTAGCGGGGCAAACAAGAAACCCCGATGAGCAGTTCTTC. Protein: CASSLAGQTRNPDEQFF.

The chain carries TRBV27 and TRBJ1-2; TRBD1 matches at 9 bases. The CDR3 runs to 15 residues. CDR1 is MNHEY and CDR2 is SMNVEV in the germline V gene (reference sequence). V was pared by 5 bases and J by 3 bases, with 7 bases of the junction left unmatched. The CDR3 loop is CASSETGGGHYGYTF. The CDR3 DNA sequence: TGTGCCAGCAGTGAAACAGGGGGCGGACACTATGGCTACACCTTC.

The V and J genes are TRBV18 and TRBJ1-2, with D possibly TRBD1 on 5 matching bases. V was clipped by 2 bases and J by 4 bases, with 8 bases between them. From germline, CDR1 is KGHSH and CDR2 LQKENI. CDR3 length equals 13 residues. CDR3 amino acids: CASSPGTAYGYTF. For the CDR3, the DNA is TGTGCCAGCTCACCAGGGACGGCCTATGGCTACACCTTC.

The V gene is TRBV9, the J gene TRBJ1-1, with D hard to call. The CDR3 runs to 15 residues. The germline V gene has CDR1 SGDLS and CDR2 YYNGEE. V was trimmed by 2 bases and J by 3 bases, leaving 14 bases between them. Written as DNA, the CDR3 is TGTGCCAGCAGCGTGAGGGCGGGTATTGACACTGAAGCTTTCTTT. Protein product: CASSVRAGIDTEAFF.

The chain employs TRBV4-1 and TRBJ2-1; TRBD1 is a possible D gene (6 bases). The germline V gene has CDR1 MGHRA and CDR2 YSYEKL. V was cut by 0 bases and J by 3 bases, with 15 bases left in between. The CDR3 extends over 17 amino acids. CDR3 sequence (DNA): TGCGCCAGCAGCCAAGATTATGAGGGGGACAACTACAATGAGCAGTTCTTC. Residues: CASSQDYEGDNYNEQFF.

This chain joins TRBV19 and TRBJ1-2, with D perhaps matching TRBD1 (5 bases). This CDR3 has 14 amino acids. Germline V gives CDR1 LNHDA, CDR2 SQIVND (reference sequence). Trimming stripped 0 bases from V and 4 bases from J, with 9 bases between. The CDR3: CASSIEGRGYGYTF. The CDR3 nucleotides are TGTGCCAGTAGTATAGAGGGACGGGGCTATGGCTACACCTTC.

The V gene is TRBV11-2, the J gene TRBJ2-1; 8 bases are a match to TRBD2. Germline CDR1 and CDR2: SGHAT and FQNNGV. The ends lost 5 bases at V and 7 bases at J; junction bases unmatched: 13. The length of the CDR3 is 16 residues. CDR3 sequence reads: CASSGIAGRGMNEQFF. In DNA, the CDR3 is TGTGCCAGCAGCGGGATAGCGGGGCGCGGGATGAATGAGCAGTTCTTC.

This clone was counted once. The rearrangement uses TRBV13 and TRBJ2-3, with 10 bases matching TRBD2. Germline V gene data show CDR1 as PRHDT and CDR2 as FYEKMQ (reference sequence). Germline trimming cut 4 bases from V and 6 bases from J; bases unmatched to any gene: 10. The length of the CDR3 is 16 residues. CDR3 sequence: CASSSSTSGHVDTQYF. The CDR3 DNA reads as TGTGCCAGCAGCTCGTCGACTAGCGGGCACGTGGATACGCAGTATTTT.

The chain employs TRBV29-1 and TRBJ2-3, with 7 nucleotides matching TRBD1. The length of the CDR3 is 14 residues. CDR1 and CDR2 from the germline V gene are SQVTM and ANQGSEA. Trimming removed 4 bases from V and 5 bases from J; junction bases left unmatched: 9. The CDR3 here is CSVVPGGVGDTQYF. The CDR3 DNA reads as TGCAGCGTTGTTCCAGGGGGTGTGGGAGATACGCAGTATTTT.

The chain recombines TRBV19 with TRBJ2-3, with D possibly being TRBD2 (5 bases). This CDR3 is 14 amino acids long. CDR1 is LNHDA and CDR2 is SQIVND in the germline V gene (reference sequence). V lost 0 bases and J 7 bases, leaving 11 bases between the germline ends. CDR3 in amino acids: CASSIDRRGNTQYF. The CDR3 DNA reads as TGTGCCAGTAGTATAGATAGACGAGGGAATACGCAGTATTTT.

V is TRBV19 and J is TRBJ1-6; 7 nucleotides match TRBD1. Trimming cost V 9 bases and J 7 bases; bases outside gene matches: 3. This CDR3 is built from 12 residues. Germline-derived CDR1 and CDR2 are LNHDA and SQIVND (reference sequence). Written as DNA, the CDR3 is TGTGCCAGCCGGGACAGCAATTCACCCCTCCACTTT. Its protein is CASRDSNSPLHF.

The chain links TRBV10-3 to TRBJ2-3; D is tentatively TRBD1 or TRBD2 (5 bases each). Trimming cost V 4 bases and J 2 bases, with 13 bases left between them. This CDR3 has 15 amino acids. Germline V gene lookup returns CDR1 ENHRY and CDR2 SYGVKD. The CDR3 loop is CAISAGRGNTDTQYF. Written as DNA, the CDR3 is TGTGCCATCAGTGCGGGACGGGGCAACACAGATACGCAGTATTTT.

V gene TRBV9 combines with J gene TRBJ1-2, with D possibly TRBD1 on 6 matching bases. The CDR3 has 15 residues. CDR1 and CDR2 (germline): SGDLS, YYNGEE. The germline V and J ends were trimmed by 4 bases and 0 bases, with 13 bases remaining between them. The CDR3 nucleotides read TGTGCCAGCAGCCCAACAGGGACTACTAACTATGGCTACACCTTC. Protein product: CASSPTGTTNYGYTF. The complete variable domain, with remaining parts taken from reference TRBV9 and TRBJ1-2, reads DSGVTQTPKHLITATGQRVTLRCSPRSGDLSVYWYQQSLDQGLQFLIQYYNGEERAKGNILERFSAQQFPDLHSELNLSSLELGDSALYFCASSPTGTTNYGYTFGSGTRLTVV.

This chain connects TRBV5-4 to TRBJ1-1; 9 nucleotides agree with TRBD1. J was trimmed by 5 bases and V by 4 bases; bases with no gene match: 12. Germline lookup yields CDR1 SGHNT and CDR2 YYREEE (reference sequence). The CDR3 loop spans 16 amino acids. This chain's CDR3 is CASSPGQGIPATEAFF. Here the CDR3 DNA reads TGTGCCAGCAGCCCGGGACAGGGAATCCCGGCGACTGAAGCTTTCTTT.